These T cell receptor beta chains were read from a single sample in a study of T cell responses to AZD1222 COVID-19 vaccine. Only in-frame clones appear in the TCRdb table, and some are missing; sequencing was by immunoSEQ multiplex PCR. Of about 140,000 clones in the sample, 80% to 95% were seen once. The sample was peripheral blood, taken on day 0 of AZD1222 vaccination. The receptors here all came from an adult in good health. The CDR3 runs from the conserved cysteine through the conserved F or W. The D gene is left open where the match is weak. Clone size is stated in some rows and not others, as once, few, many or a class when expanded.

size | J | V | D | CDR3 | DNA
NA | TRBJ1-1 | TRBV27 | NA | CASSFRQPTEAFF | TGTGCCAGCAGTTTTCGGCAGCCCACTGAAGCTTTCTTT
NA | TRBJ2-1 | TRBV19 | TRBD2 | CASSLRLAGSYNEQFF | TGTGCCAGTAGTCTGCGACTAGCGGGGTCTTACAATGAGCAGTTCTTC
few | TRBJ1-2 | TRBV7-2 | NA | CASSLDRTPNYGYTF | TGTGCCAGCAGCTTAGACCGGACACCTAACTATGGCTACACCTTC
NA | TRBJ2-5 | TRBV19 | NA | CASSLGETQYF | TGTGCCAGTAGTTTAGGAGAGACCCAGTACTTC
NA | TRBJ2-1 | TRBV11-3 | TRBD2 | CASSLVGSGSVYNEQFF | TGTGCCAGCAGCTTAGTTGGTAGCGGGAGTGTCTACAATGAGCAGTTCTTC
once | TRBJ1-2 | TRBV18 | NA | CASSPPVGRVDKNYGYTF | TGTGCCAGCTCACCACCAGTTGGCAGAGTTGATAAAAACTATGGCTACACCTTC
NA | TRBJ1-3 | TRBV18 | TRBD1 | CASSRTGQGAVDTIYF | TGTGCCAGCTCGCGGACAGGACAGGGGGCTGTGGACACCATATATTTT
NA | TRBJ1-1 | TRBV5-1 | TRBD1 | CASSPRTGEVNTEAFF | TGCGCCAGCAGCCCCCGGACAGGGGAGGTGAACACTGAAGCTTTCTTT
NA | TRBJ2-1 | TRBV7-6 | TRBD2 | CASSAGLVSYNEQFF | TGTGCCAGCAGCGCCGGACTAGTCTCCTACAATGAGCAGTTCTTC
NA | TRBJ1-1 | TRBV20-1 | NA | CSAPRDTEAFF | TGCAGTGCTCCCCGGGACACTGAAGCTTTCTTT